These T cell receptor beta chains were read from a single sample in a study of EBV T-cell therapy then PD-1 blockade in nasopharyngeal carcinoma. Their target antigens are unknown. Clones were read by immunoSEQ multiplex PCR, and TCRdb kept only the in-frame ones, dropping some. The sample shows more than 15,000 clones, approximately 88% of them seen only once. Sequenced material: CD8+ T cells from blood, taken at day 0 from a patient whose treatment included autologous EBV-specific T cells and nivolumab. The receptors shown here come from a man between 35 and 55 years old with nasopharyngeal carcinoma. The CDR3 runs from the conserved cysteine through the conserved F or W. A D gene is named only where the DNA matches it firmly. Clone size is not always given. Where it is, it says once, few, many or a class for expanded clones.

TGTGCCAGCAGCAAAGCGGAAGGACAGGGATACGTAGATGAGCAGTTCTTC	CASSKAEGQGYVDEQFF	TRBV21-1	17	NA	TRBJ2-1	NA
TGTGCCAGCAGCCAAGATAGTCTAGGACACGAATTCCACTTT	CASSQDSLGHEFHF	TRBV14	14	few	TRBJ1-6	NA
TGTGCCTGGAGTGACTCTTCTCAGCCCCAGCATTTT	CAWSDSSQPQHF	TRBV30	12	NA	TRBJ1-5	NA
TGTGCCAGTAGTATAGGCCCTTTTGCGGCCAGGGACAATGAGCAGTTCTTC	CASSIGPFAARDNEQFF	TRBV19	17	NA	TRBJ2-1	NA
TGTGCCAGCAGCTTAACCAGGGGGCACTCTGAGCAGTTCTTC	CASSLTRGHSEQFF	TRBV5-4	14	NA	TRBJ2-1	TRBD1
TGTGCCAGCAGCAAAGCGCCCCACAGGCGTAACACAGATACGCAGTATTTT	CASSKAPHRRNTDTQYF	TRBV21-1	17	NA	TRBJ2-3	NA
TGTGCCAGCAGCGCCCAAGTTCGGGGTGAGACCCAGTACTTC	CASSAQVRGETQYF	TRBV9	14	NA	TRBJ2-5	NA
TGTGCCAGCATAGGGCTACTAGCCGAGCAGTACTTC	CASIGLLAEQYF	TRBV2	12	NA	TRBJ2-7	NA
TGCGCCAGCAGCCAAAGGTCGGGGTACGATGAGCAGTTCTTC	CASSQRSGYDEQFF	TRBV4-1	14	NA	TRBJ2-1	NA
TGTGCCAGCAGCTTAGGGGACAGGCAGTTCTTC	CASSLGDRQFF	TRBV7-9	11	few	TRBJ2-1	TRBD1
TGTGCCAGTAGTTCTAAAGGGGGCAATCAGCCCCAGCATTTT	CASSSKGGNQPQHF	TRBV19	14	NA	TRBJ1-5	NA
TGCAGCGTTGAAGATTGGCACGGAATGAACACTGAAGCTTTCTTT	CSVEDWHGMNTEAFF	TRBV29-1	15	NA	TRBJ1-1	NA
TGTGCCACCTCCGGGACTAGTCATAGGTACGAGCAGTACTTC	CATSGTSHRYEQYF	TRBV10-3	14	NA	TRBJ2-7	TRBD2
TGTGCCAGCAGCTTAGCCTGGGGCCGGAGCTCCTACGAGCAGTACTTC	CASSLAWGRSSYEQYF	TRBV7-6	16	NA	TRBJ2-7	NA
TGTGCCAGCAGTGACTACAACCCAACTAATGAAAAACTGTTTTTT	CASSDYNPTNEKLFF	TRBV2	15	NA	TRBJ1-4	NA
TGCGCCAGCAGCTCTAGCGGGGGGGCCTTCTACAATGAGCAGTTCTTC	CASSSSGGAFYNEQFF	TRBV5-1	16	NA	TRBJ2-1	TRBD2
TGTGCCATCAGTGAAGGGGGGCTTGATGAAAAACTGTTTTTT	CAISEGGLDEKLFF	TRBV10-3	14	NA	TRBJ1-4	NA
TGTGCCAGCAGCGTCCTAAGCACCGGGGAGCTGTTTTTT	CASSVLSTGELFF	TRBV9	13	NA	TRBJ2-2	NA
TGTGCCAGCAGCCCAACAACAGGGGGCAGCTACAATGAGCAGTTCTTC	CASSPTTGGSYNEQFF	TRBV7-6	16	once	TRBJ2-1	TRBD1
TGTGCCAGCAGCGTAGAGGACAGGGATAGGGAGACCCAGTACTTC	CASSVEDRDRETQYF	TRBV9	15	NA	TRBJ2-5	TRBD1
TGTGCCAGCAGCGTAGGGCGGGGGACAGATACGCAGTATTTT	CASSVGRGTDTQYF	TRBV9	14	NA	TRBJ2-3	TRBD2
TGTGCCTGGAGTTGGACATCCGCCTGGCCCGTCTATGGCTACACCTTC	CAWSWTSAWPVYGYTF	TRBV30	16	few	TRBJ1-2	NA
TGTGCCAGCAGCTTAATATCCCAAGAGACCCAGTACTTC	CASSLISQETQYF	TRBV7-9	13	NA	TRBJ2-5	NA
TGCGCCAGCAGCCAAGATGGGCAGGGGCTTCGAGGCTACACCTTC	CASSQDGQGLRGYTF	TRBV4-3	15	few	TRBJ1-2	NA
TGCAGCGTTGAAGATCTTTGGGAGAAAGAGACCCAGTACTTC	CSVEDLWEKETQYF	TRBV29-1	14	NA	TRBJ2-5	NA
TGTGCCAGCAGGGGGGACCCAGGACCTCCTAACTATGGCTACACCTTC	CASRGDPGPPNYGYTF	TRBV28	16	NA	TRBJ1-2	NA
TGTGCCAGCAGTTACGAGTCCAACAGAATGGGCTACGAGCAGTACTTC	CASSYESNRMGYEQYF	TRBV6-2/TRBV6-3	16	once	TRBJ2-7	NA
TGTGCCAGCAGCGTGTCCTTGGCAGGTTCGAGCTCTGGAAACACCATATATTTT	CASSVSLAGSSSGNTIYF	TRBV9	18	NA	TRBJ1-3	NA
TGTGCCAGCAGCCAACAGAGTAGCGGGGAAATCAACACCGGGGAGCTGTTTTTT	CASSQQSSGEINTGELFF	TRBV3-1/TRBV3-2	18	NA	TRBJ2-2	TRBD2
TGTGCCAGCATGTTGGGGCGGGATCCCACCGGGGAGCTGTTTTTT	CASMLGRDPTGELFF	TRBV28	15	NA	TRBJ2-2	NA
TGTGCCAGCAGCGGGACTCCTTACTACGAGCAGTACTTC	CASSGTPYYEQYF	TRBV7-9	13	NA	TRBJ2-7	NA
TGTGCCAGTAGTATACAGGGTGGTGTGGGCACAGATACGCAGTATTTT	CASSIQGGVGTDTQYF	TRBV19	16	NA	TRBJ2-3	NA
TGTGCCAGCAGCCAAGTAACCGGGACTAGCGGGGGAGAGCAGTTCTTC	CASSQVTGTSGGEQFF	TRBV4-2	16	medium-sized	TRBJ2-1	TRBD2
TGTGCCAGCAGTCCCTATGAGCAGTTCTTC	CASSPYEQFF	TRBV12-3/TRBV12-4	10	medium-sized	TRBJ2-1	NA
TGTGCCAGCAGCCAAGTCGGGACTAGCGGGGCAGATACGCAGTATTTT	CASSQVGTSGADTQYF	TRBV4-2	16	NA	TRBJ2-3	TRBD2
TGCGCCAGCAGCCCGGACAATAACTATGGCTACACCTTC	CASSPDNNYGYTF	TRBV4-1	13	few	TRBJ1-2	NA
TGTGCCAGCAGACCCACCTCCCGGCAGCTGAACACTGAAGCTTTCTTT	CASRPTSRQLNTEAFF	TRBV4-2	16	NA	TRBJ1-1	NA
TGCGCCAGCAGCCAAGGGGACAGGGGTTATCAGCCCCAGCATTTT	CASSQGDRGYQPQHF	TRBV4-1	15	NA	TRBJ1-5	TRBD1
TGTGCCAGCAGCTTATATCAGGTTACCGGGGAGCTGTTTTTT	CASSLYQVTGELFF	TRBV7-6	14	NA	TRBJ2-2	NA
TGTGCCAGCAGACCCGACCCAGGGGGGACCGGCATAGGCACCATATATTTT	CASRPDPGGTGIGTIYF	TRBV7-9	17	medium-sized	TRBJ1-3	TRBD1
TGTGCCAGCATCCTCCTACCCGGGGACTATGGCTACACCTTC	CASILLPGDYGYTF	TRBV7-2	14	NA	TRBJ1-2	NA
TGTGCCATCGACAGGGGTCTTTCCCCCTACGAGCAGTACTTC	CAIDRGLSPYEQYF	TRBV7-8	14	NA	TRBJ2-7	TRBD1
TGTGCCAGCAGTTACAGGGGGGCGGGCACTGAAGCTTTCTTT	CASSYRGAGTEAFF	TRBV6-2/TRBV6-3	14	once	TRBJ1-1	NA
TGTGCCAGCACCCTCACCAGAGCTTTCTTT	CASTLTRAFF	TRBV5-5	10	few	TRBJ1-1	NA
TGTGCCAGCAGCCAAGAATTTCCCGGGTTGGGTGAAAAACTGTTTTTT	CASSQEFPGLGEKLFF	TRBV3-1/TRBV3-2	16	NA	TRBJ1-4	NA
TGTGCCAGCAGTTCAGGGACAGGGTTTACCGGGGCCAACGTCCTGACTTTC	CASSSGTGFTGANVLTF	TRBV6-4	17	NA	TRBJ2-6	TRBD1
TGTGCCAGCAGTGATAGAGGGAACACCGGGGAGCTGTTTTTT	CASSDRGNTGELFF	TRBV6-4	14	NA	TRBJ2-2	NA
TGTGCCAGCAGTGACTCTAGCGGGGGGGCCAATGAGCAGTTCTTC	CASSDSSGGANEQFF	TRBV6-4	15	few	TRBJ2-1	TRBD2
TGTGCCTGTTGGGGGGGGAATGCCACCGGGGAGCTGTTTTTT	CACWGGNATGELFF	TRBV30	14	NA	TRBJ2-2	TRBD2
TGTGCCAGCAGCGGGTACACAGATACGCAGTATTTT	CASSGYTDTQYF	TRBV9	12	NA	TRBJ2-3	NA
TGTGCCAGCAGTCCAGTGGCGGGGGGGCCCCGAGAGCAGTTCTTC	CASSPVAGGPREQFF	TRBV27	15	NA	TRBJ2-1	TRBD2
TGTGCCACCAGCAGCGATCATAGCAATCAGCCCCAGCATTTT	CATSSDHSNQPQHF	TRBV15	14	NA	TRBJ1-5	NA
TGTGCCAGCAGCGTAGTAGGGACTAGCGGGGGCTACAATGAGCAGTTCTTC	CASSVVGTSGGYNEQFF	TRBV9	17	NA	TRBJ2-1	TRBD2
TGCGCCAGCAGCTCGGGACACCTGAACACTGAAGCTTTCTTT	CASSSGHLNTEAFF	TRBV5-1	14	NA	TRBJ1-1	NA
TGTGCCAGCAGCTTAACACAGGGGAACATTCAGTACTTC	CASSLTQGNIQYF	TRBV7-3	13	NA	TRBJ2-4	TRBD1
TGCGCCAGCAGCCAATGGGGCCCTCAGGGTTTCTACGAGCAGTACTTC	CASSQWGPQGFYEQYF	TRBV4-1	16	NA	TRBJ2-7	NA
TGTGCCAGCAGCCCGGGGGGACAAGAGACCCAGTACTTC	CASSPGGQETQYF	TRBV12-3/TRBV12-4	13	NA	TRBJ2-5	TRBD2